This T cell receptor beta chain was profiled in a study of cytomegalovirus exposure and HLA in healthy donors. Overall study context: Approximately 200 million T cells yielded some 120 million unique TCR beta sequences in earlier analysis. General observations from the study: The study dropped some indistinguishable V segments, TRBV6-2 and TRBV6-3 among them.

It was with 60 Vbeta and 13 Jbeta primers that the PCR ran. In the source study's methods: As a later analysis found, there were 80 million to 90 million unique TCR beta chains, of which roughly 11 million were shared. Profiled with immunoSEQ multiplex PCR; TCRdb holds only in-frame clones, not every one. Clonal size and the V and J genes are those of that table, whereas D and trimming came from the DNA. The table lists approximately 88,000 clones, about 84% of them singletons. There are a few counts of this clone. Its target is unknown. Per the germline V gene, CDR1 is SSHAT and CDR2 is FNYEAQ (reference sequence). The CDR3 covers 13 residues. With V trimmed by 5 bases and J by 6 bases, 7 bases remained unmatched.

The receptor was derived from a man between 18 and 29 years old in good health and CMV-seronegative. Sequencing was performed on PBMCs. The rearrangement links TRBV7-7 to TRBJ2-7; 7 positions match TRBD1. CDR3 DNA: TGTGCCAGCAGCACCCAGACAGGGTCCGAGCAGTACTTC. Its protein is CASSTQTGSEQYF. The full variable domain, completed using reference TRBV7-7 and TRBJ2-7, is GAGVSQSPRYKVTKRGQDVTLRCDPISSHATLYWYQQALGQGPEFLTYFNYEAQPDKSGLPSDRFSAERPEGSISTLTIQRTEQRDSAMYRCASSTQTGSEQYFGPGTRLTVT.